The next 21 T cell receptor beta chains were all read from a single sample in a study of T cell responses to AZD1222 COVID-19 vaccine. Generated by immunoSEQ multiplex PCR, the TCRdb table keeps only in-frame clones and is missing some. This sample has tens of thousands of clones; 89% occur once, and the top ten carry just under 2%. The sample consisted of peripheral blood, taken on day 0 of AZD1222 vaccination. These receptors were taken from an adult in good health.

The V call is TRBV30, the J call TRBJ2-7, with D possibly matching TRBD2 (6 bases). The CDR3 is made up of 13 amino acids. CDR1 and CDR2 from the germline V gene are GTSNPN and SVGIG (reference sequence). V was trimmed by 2 bases and J by 6 bases, leaving 14 bases between them. The CDR3 loop is CAWSPAPEGEQYF. The CDR3 bases are TGTGCCTGGAGTCCCGCCCCGGAGGGCGAGCAGTACTTC.

V usage is TRBV10-1 and J usage is TRBJ2-7; 8 positions match TRBD1. The length of the CDR3 is 15 residues. Losses at the gene ends were 2 bases for V and 6 bases for J; bases not matched to a gene: 9. CDR1 is WNHNN and CDR2 is SYGVQD in the germline V gene (reference sequence). CDR3 in amino acids: CASSEGSPGQAEQYF. In DNA, the CDR3 is TGCGCCAGCAGTGAGGGTAGCCCGGGACAGGCCGAGCAGTACTTC.

This chain links TRBV10-1 with TRBJ1-4; D is undetermined. CDR3 length: 13 residues. The V end lost 4 bases, the J end lost 13 bases, and 16 bases lay between the germline ends. CDR1 WNHNN and CDR2 SYGVQD come from the germline V gene (reference sequence). Here the CDR3 reads CASSASMTGTLFF. CDR3 bases: TGCGCCAGCAGTGCCTCCATGACCGGAACACTGTTTTTT.

The chain is built from TRBV28 and TRBJ2-7, with a weak D call TRBD2 (5 bases). The CDR3 is made up of 15 amino acids. V was clipped by 1 base and J by 2 bases, with 12 bases between them. Germline V lookup: CDR1 MDHEN, CDR2 SYDVKM. The CDR3 sequence: CASSLSRGLAYEQYF. CDR3 bases: TGTGCCAGCAGTTTATCACGGGGTTTGGCCTACGAGCAGTACTTC. Together with reference TRBV28 and TRBJ2-7, the CDR3 gives the full variable domain: DVKVTQSSRYLVKRTGEKVFLECVQDMDHENMFWYRQDPGLGLRLIYFSYDVKMKEKGDIPEGYSVSREKKERFSLILESASTNQTSMYLCASSLSRGLAYEQYFGPGTRLTVT.

The chain uses TRBV19 and TRBJ2-3, with 15 positions matching TRBD2. This CDR3 has 16 amino acids. From germline, CDR1 is LNHDA and CDR2 SQIVND (reference sequence). Losses at the gene ends were 4 bases for V and 3 bases for J; bases not matched to a gene: 2. The CDR3 nucleotides are TGTGCCAGTAGTACCGGGACTAGCGGGAGGACAGATACGCAGTATTTT. It encodes CASSTGTSGRTDTQYF.

In DNA, the CDR3 is TGCAGCGTTAGGGGACAGGGAATTGGCGAGACCCAGTACTTC. Translation: CSVRGQGIGETQYF. V is TRBV29-1 and J is TRBJ2-5; 9 nucleotides line up with TRBD1. Trimming removed 5 bases from V and 5 bases from J; junction bases left unmatched: 9. Germline CDR1 is SQVTM and CDR2 is ANQGSEA. This CDR3 has 14 amino acids. Drawing the rest from reference TRBV29-1 and TRBJ2-5, the complete variable domain is SAVISQKPSRDICQRGTSLTIQCQVDSQVTMMFWYRQQPGQSLTLIATANQGSEATYESGFVIDKFPISRPNLTFSTLTVSNMSPEDSSIYLCSVRGQGIGETQYFGPGTRLLVL.

This clone was recorded only once. J is TRBJ2-3 and V is TRBV7-2, with TRBD1 matching 10 bases. The CDR3 has 14 amino acids. The J segment lost 4 bases and the V segment lost 5 bases, leaving 3 bases of the junction unmatched. CDR1 and CDR2 (germline): SGHTA, FQGNSA. The DNA for the CDR3 is TGTGCCAGCAGCCCGACAGGGGGCGCAGATACGCAGTATTTT. Its translation is CASSPTGGADTQYF.

CDR3 residues: CASSASHNAQNIQYF. The CDR3 bases are TGTGCCAGCAGCGCCTCTCATAATGCGCAAAACATTCAGTACTTC. The V and J genes are TRBV9 and TRBJ2-4; no reliable D call. Germline CDR1 and CDR2: SGDLS and YYNGEE. The CDR3 has 15 residues. The V and J ends lost 3 bases and 5 bases respectively, with 15 bases between them.

The chain carries TRBV6-5 and TRBJ1-6, with D hard to call. Trimming removed 3 bases at V and 7 bases at J, with 4 bases between. The CDR3 totals 12 residues. The germline V gene has CDR1 MNHEY and CDR2 SVGAGI. The CDR3 loop reads CASSYKNSPLHF. For the CDR3, the DNA is TGTGCCAGCAGTTATAAGAATTCACCCCTCCACTTT.

This chain joins TRBV6-5 and TRBJ1-3; no definite D call. This CDR3 has 13 amino acids. V was shortened by 2 bases and J by 4 bases, with 6 bases between the two germline ends. Looked up from germline, CDR1 is MNHEY and CDR2 is SVGAGI. The CDR3 is CASSYNGGNTIYF. The CDR3 region has the DNA TGTGCCAGCAGTTACAATGGCGGAAACACCATATATTTT.

This chain links TRBV6-1 with TRBJ2-7; 7 bases map to TRBD2. Germline CDR1 is MNHNS and CDR2 is SASEGT. The J segment lost 0 bases and the V segment lost 1 base, leaving 6 bases of the junction unmatched. The CDR3 has 16 residues. This chain's CDR3 is CASSEDRGGSSYEQYF. CDR3 nucleotide sequence: TGTGCCAGCAGTGAAGATCGTGGCGGGAGCTCCTACGAGCAGTACTTC.

This clone appeared a single time. The V and J genes are TRBV5-1 and TRBJ1-1; D is perhaps TRBD1 (5 bases). Germline V CDR1 and CDR2: SGHRS, YFSETQ. V was clipped by 2 bases and J by 5 bases, with 10 bases between them. The CDR3 sequence is 13 residues long. In DNA form, the CDR3 reads TGCGCCAGCAGCTTCCAGGGAGAAACTGAAGCTTTCTTT. This encodes CASSFQGETEAFF.

The chain carries TRBV7-9 and TRBJ2-7; tentatively, D is TRBD2 (6 bases). The CDR3 length is 14 residues. Between the trimmed V and J ends, which lost 2 bases and 3 bases, there was a span of 11 bases. From germline, CDR1 is SEHNR and CDR2 FQNEAQ (reference sequence). In DNA form, the CDR3 reads TGTGCCAGCAGCTTATCAGGCGGGATCTACGAGCAGTACTTC. It translates to CASSLSGGIYEQYF.

The V gene is TRBV7-2, the J gene TRBJ1-4; the D is unclear. Germline CDR1 SGHTA, CDR2 FQGNSA. V gave up 3 bases and J gave up 0 bases, with 11 bases separating them. The CDR3 has 16 residues. The CDR3 here is CASSFSGRSTNEKLFF. CDR3 coding DNA: TGTGCCAGCAGCTTCAGCGGACGGTCAACTAATGAAAAACTGTTTTTT.

The chain employs TRBV30 and TRBJ2-5, with 11 bases aligning to TRBD2. Germline assignment: CDR1 GTSNPN and CDR2 SVGIG (reference sequence). The CDR3 covers 16 residues. The ends lost 5 bases at V and 4 bases at J; junction bases unmatched: 12. The CDR3 spells CAWGIAGGRSLETQYF. The DNA of the CDR3 is TGTGCCTGGGGAATAGCGGGAGGGCGTTCTTTAGAGACCCAGTACTTC.

This sequence joins TRBV6-6 and TRBJ1-5; a possible D gene is TRBD1 (5 bases). Germline V gene lookup returns CDR1 MNHNY and CDR2 SVGAGI (reference sequence). Deletions cut 4 bases from V and 9 bases from J, with 16 bases between. The CDR3 runs to 14 residues. In DNA, the CDR3 is TGTGCCAGCAGTTCCGACAGTTCTTTAGGGCCCCAGCATTTT. Its translation: CASSSDSSLGPQHF.

The chain couples TRBV5-1 to TRBJ1-1; D not certain. The germline CDR1 and CDR2 sequences are SGHRS and YFSETQ. Trimming shortened V by 1 base and J by 2 bases, and 9 bases separated the two germline ends. CDR3 length equals 14 residues. For the CDR3, the DNA is TGCGCCAGCAGCTTGTATGAGGCTAACACTGAAGCTTTCTTT. It specifies CASSLYEANTEAFF.

In DNA, the CDR3 is TGTGCCAGCTCACCAAGACAGGGGACGGATTCACCCCTCCACTTT. This encodes CASSPRQGTDSPLHF. The chain combines TRBV18 with TRBJ1-6, with 8 bases aligning to TRBD1. This CDR3 spans 15 amino acids. V lost 2 bases and J lost 8; bases outside the gene matches: 5. The germline gives CDR1 KGHSH, CDR2 LQKENI. Looking up the rest from reference TRBV18 and TRBJ1-6 gives the full variable domain: NAGVMQNPRHLVRRRGQEARLRCSPMKGHSHVYWYRQLPEEGLKFMVYLQKENIIDESGMPKERFSAEFPKEGPSILRIQQVVRGDSAAYFCASSPRQGTDSPLHFGNGTRLTVT.

This chain uses TRBV6-5 with TRBJ1-2; no clear D. Germline lookup yields CDR1 MNHEY and CDR2 SVGAGI. The CDR3 covers 15 residues. V was shortened by 0 bases and J by 5 bases, with 13 bases between the two germline ends. The CDR3 nucleotides read TGTGCCAGCAGTTACTCGTTTGGGGATCGGTATGGCTACACCTTC. Amino acids: CASSYSFGDRYGYTF.

The chain is built from TRBV27 and TRBJ1-6, with D uncertain. The CDR3 loop spans 18 amino acids. Germline loops: CDR1 MNHEY, CDR2 SMNVEV (reference sequence). The V gene lost 2 bases and the J gene lost 5 bases, with 19 bases spanning the gap. The CDR3 DNA is TGTGCCAGCAGTTTACAACGGGGAGGGCCGGGAAATAATTCACCCCTCCACTTT. Translating gives CASSLQRGGPGNNSPLHF.

The chain joins TRBV27 to TRBJ2-7; D remains ambiguous. CDR1 and CDR2 from the germline V gene are MNHEY and SMNVEV (reference sequence). The CDR3 has 15 amino acids. V dropped 4 bases and J dropped 1 base, with 14 bases sitting between them. The CDR3, as DNA: TGTGCCAGCAGTTCGGACGGATGGCGGTCCTACGAGCAGTACTTC. Translated: CASSSDGWRSYEQYF.